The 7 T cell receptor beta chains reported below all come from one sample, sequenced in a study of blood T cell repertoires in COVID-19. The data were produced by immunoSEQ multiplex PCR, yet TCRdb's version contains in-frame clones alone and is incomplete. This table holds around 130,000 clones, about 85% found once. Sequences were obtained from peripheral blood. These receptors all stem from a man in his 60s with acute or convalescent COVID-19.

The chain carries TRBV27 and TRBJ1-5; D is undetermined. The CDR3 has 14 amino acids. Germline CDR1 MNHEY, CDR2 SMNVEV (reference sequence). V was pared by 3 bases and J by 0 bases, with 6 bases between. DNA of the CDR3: TGTGCCAGCAGTTTCTCCTATAGCAATCAGCCCCAGCATTTT. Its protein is CASSFSYSNQPQHF.

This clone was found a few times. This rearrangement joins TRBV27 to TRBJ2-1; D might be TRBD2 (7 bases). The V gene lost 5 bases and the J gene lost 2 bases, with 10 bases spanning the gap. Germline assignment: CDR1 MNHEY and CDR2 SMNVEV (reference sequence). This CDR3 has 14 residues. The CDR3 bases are TGTGCCAGCAGTGGCGGGGGCACCTACAATGAGCAGTTCTTC. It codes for CASSGGGTYNEQFF.

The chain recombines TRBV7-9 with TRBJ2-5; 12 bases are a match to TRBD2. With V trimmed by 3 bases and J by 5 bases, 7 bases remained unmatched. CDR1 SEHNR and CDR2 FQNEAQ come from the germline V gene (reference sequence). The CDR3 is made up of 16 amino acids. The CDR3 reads CASSLTSGSSMETQYF. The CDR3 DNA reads TGTGCCAGCAGCTTGACTAGCGGGAGTAGTATGGAGACCCAGTACTTC.

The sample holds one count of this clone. Written as DNA, the CDR3 is TGTGCCAGCTCACCCTTGACAGGGTTGGAGACCCAGTACTTC. Protein product: CASSPLTGLETQYF. V is TRBV18 and J is TRBJ2-5; 7 bases are a match to TRBD1. Germline V gives CDR1 KGHSH, CDR2 LQKENI. V shed 3 bases and J 5 bases; nucleotides not matched to a gene: 6. The CDR3 has 14 amino acids.

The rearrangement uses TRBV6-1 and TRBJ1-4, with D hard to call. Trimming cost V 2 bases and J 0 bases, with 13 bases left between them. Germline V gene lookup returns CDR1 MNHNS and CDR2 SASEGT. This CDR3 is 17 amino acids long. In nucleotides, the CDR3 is TGTGCCAGCAGTGAAAGATTGGGAGGGACAACTAATGAAAAACTGTTTTTT. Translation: CASSERLGGTTNEKLFF.

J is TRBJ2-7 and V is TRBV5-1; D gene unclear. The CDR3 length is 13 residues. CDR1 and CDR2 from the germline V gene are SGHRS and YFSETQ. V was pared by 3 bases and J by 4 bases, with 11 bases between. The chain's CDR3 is CASSWSGDYEQYF. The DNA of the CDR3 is TGCGCCAGCAGCTGGTCAGGCGATTACGAGCAGTACTTC.

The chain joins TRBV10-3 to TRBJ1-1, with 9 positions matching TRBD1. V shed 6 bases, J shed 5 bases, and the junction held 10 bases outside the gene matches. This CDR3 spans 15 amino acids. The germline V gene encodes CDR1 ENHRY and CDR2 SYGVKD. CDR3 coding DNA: TGTGCCATCAGGCTACAGGGGGCGGACGGAACTGAAGCTTTCTTT. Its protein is CAIRLQGADGTEAFF.